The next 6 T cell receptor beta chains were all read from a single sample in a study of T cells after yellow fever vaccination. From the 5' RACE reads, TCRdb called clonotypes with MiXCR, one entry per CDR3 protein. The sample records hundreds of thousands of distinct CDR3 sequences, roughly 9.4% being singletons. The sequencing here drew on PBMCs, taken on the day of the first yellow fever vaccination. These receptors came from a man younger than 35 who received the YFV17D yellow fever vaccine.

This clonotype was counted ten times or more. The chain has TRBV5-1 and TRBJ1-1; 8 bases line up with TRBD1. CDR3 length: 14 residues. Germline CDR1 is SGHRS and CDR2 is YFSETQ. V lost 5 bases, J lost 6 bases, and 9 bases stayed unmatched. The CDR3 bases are TGCGCCAGCAGGAAACAGGGGGTCGACGCTGAAGCTTTCTTT. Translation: CASRKQGVDAEAFF.

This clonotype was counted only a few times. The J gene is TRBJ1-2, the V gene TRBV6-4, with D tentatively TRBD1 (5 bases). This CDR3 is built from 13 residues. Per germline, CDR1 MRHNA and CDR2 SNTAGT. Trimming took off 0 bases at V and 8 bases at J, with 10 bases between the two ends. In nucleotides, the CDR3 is TGTGCCAGCAGTGACTCGAGGGGAGGGGGCTACACCTTC. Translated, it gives CASSDSRGGGYTF.

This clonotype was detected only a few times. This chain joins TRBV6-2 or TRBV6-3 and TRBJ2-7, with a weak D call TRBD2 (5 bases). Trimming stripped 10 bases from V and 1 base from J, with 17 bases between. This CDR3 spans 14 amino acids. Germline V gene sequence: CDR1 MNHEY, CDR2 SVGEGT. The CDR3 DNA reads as TGTGCCACCGGCAAGAGGGTGGCTTCCTACGAGCAGTACGTC. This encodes CATGKRVASYEQYV.

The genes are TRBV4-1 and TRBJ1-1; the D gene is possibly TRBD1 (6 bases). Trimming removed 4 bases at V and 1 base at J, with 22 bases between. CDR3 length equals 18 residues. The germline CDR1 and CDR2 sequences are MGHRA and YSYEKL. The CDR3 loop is CASSPQVYRARGNTEAFF. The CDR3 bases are TGCGCCAGCAGCCCCCAGGTGTACAGGGCCCGGGGGAACACTGAAGCTTTCTTT.

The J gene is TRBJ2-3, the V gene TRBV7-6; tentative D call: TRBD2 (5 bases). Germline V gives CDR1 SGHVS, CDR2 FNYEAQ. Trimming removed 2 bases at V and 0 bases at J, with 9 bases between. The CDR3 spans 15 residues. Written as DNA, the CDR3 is TGTGCCAGCAGCTTAACGGGGTTCAGCACAGATACGCAGTATTTT. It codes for CASSLTGFSTDTQYF.

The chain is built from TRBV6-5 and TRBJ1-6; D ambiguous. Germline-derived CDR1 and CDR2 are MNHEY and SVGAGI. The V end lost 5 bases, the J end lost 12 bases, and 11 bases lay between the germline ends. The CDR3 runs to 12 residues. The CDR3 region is CASSPRFEPLHF. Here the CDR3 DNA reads TGTGCCAGCAGTCCCCGGTTCGAACCCCTCCACTTT.